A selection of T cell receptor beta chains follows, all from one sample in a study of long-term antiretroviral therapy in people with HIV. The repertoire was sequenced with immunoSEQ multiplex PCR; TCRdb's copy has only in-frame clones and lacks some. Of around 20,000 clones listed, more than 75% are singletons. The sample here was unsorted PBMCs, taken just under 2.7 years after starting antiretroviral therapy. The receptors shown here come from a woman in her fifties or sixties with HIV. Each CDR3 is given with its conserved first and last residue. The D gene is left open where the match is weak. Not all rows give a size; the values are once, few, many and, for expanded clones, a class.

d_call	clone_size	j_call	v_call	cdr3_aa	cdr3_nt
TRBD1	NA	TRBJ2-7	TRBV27	CASSFDRGPYEQYF	TGTGCCAGCAGTTTTGACAGGGGGCCTTACGAGCAGTACTTC
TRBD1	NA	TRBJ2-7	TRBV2	CASPYRGEFSYEQYF	TGTGCCAGCCCCTACAGGGGGGAATTCTCCTACGAGCAGTACTTC
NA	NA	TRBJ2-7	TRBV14	CASSHLPPEQYF	TGTGCCAGCAGCCATCTCCCCCCCGAGCAGTACTTC
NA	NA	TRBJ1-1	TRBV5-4	CASRSGPTLNTEAFF	TGTGCCAGCAGATCTGGACCTACCCTGAACACTGAAGCTTTCTTT
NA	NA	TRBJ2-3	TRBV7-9	CASSSRVDTQYF	TGTGCCAGCAGCTCGAGGGTGGATACGCAGTATTTT
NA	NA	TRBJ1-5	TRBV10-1	CASSGPLITQPQHF	TGCGCCAGCTCCGGACCACTAATAACTCAGCCCCAGCATTTT
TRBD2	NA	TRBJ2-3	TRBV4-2	CASSLRGGGWTSGSITDTQYF	TGTGCCAGCAGCCTCCGAGGAGGGGGGTGGACTAGCGGATCCATCACAGATACGCAGTATTTT
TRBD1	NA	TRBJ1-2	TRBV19	CASSVNRGLGYTF	TGTGCCAGTAGTGTCAACAGGGGTTTGGGCTACACCTTC
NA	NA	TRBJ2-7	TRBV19	CASSIEASYEQYF	TGTGCCAGTAGTATAGAGGCCAGCTACGAGCAGTACTTC
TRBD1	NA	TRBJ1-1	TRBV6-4	CASRGQGAANTEAFF	TGTGCCAGCAGGGGACAGGGGGCGGCGAACACTGAAGCTTTCTTT
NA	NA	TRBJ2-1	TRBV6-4	CASSDSTGGNEQFF	TGTGCCAGCAGTGACTCAACCGGGGGAAATGAGCAGTTCTTC
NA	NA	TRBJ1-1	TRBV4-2	CASSQELVEVAEAFF	TGTGCCAGCAGCCAAGAGTTGGTGGAGGTAGCTGAAGCTTTCTTT
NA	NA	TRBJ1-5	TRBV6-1	CASSENSPHQPQHF	TGTGCCAGCAGTGAGAACAGCCCTCATCAGCCCCAGCATTTT
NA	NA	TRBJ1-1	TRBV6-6	CASSPEGVPRNTEAFF	TGTGCCAGCAGTCCGGAAGGAGTGCCAAGGAACACTGAAGCTTTCTTT
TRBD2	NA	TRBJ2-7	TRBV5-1	CASSLLAGVEQYF	TGCGCCAGCAGCTTACTAGCGGGAGTCGAGCAGTACTTC
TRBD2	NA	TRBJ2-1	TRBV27	CASSSLLAGGQNEQFF	TGTGCCAGCAGTTCATTACTAGCGGGAGGGCAGAATGAGCAGTTCTTC
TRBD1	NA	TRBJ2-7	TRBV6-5	CASSWTGDYEQYF	TGTGCCAGCAGTTGGACAGGGGACTACGAGCAGTACTTC
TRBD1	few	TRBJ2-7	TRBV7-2	CASSQLSGTGPYEQYF	TGTGCCAGCAGCCAATTATCCGGGACAGGGCCTTACGAGCAGTACTTC
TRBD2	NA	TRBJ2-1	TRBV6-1	CASSEVALAGGSYNEQFF	TGTGCCAGCAGTGAAGTAGCTTTAGCGGGAGGTAGCTACAATGAGCAGTTCTTC
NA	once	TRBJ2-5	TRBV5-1	CASSLFGQETQYF	TGCGCCAGCAGCTTGTTCGGCCAAGAGACCCAGTACTTC
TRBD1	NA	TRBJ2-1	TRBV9	CASSVSSKTGVYNEQFF	TGTGCCAGCAGCGTCTCTTCGAAGACAGGGGTTTACAATGAGCAGTTCTTC
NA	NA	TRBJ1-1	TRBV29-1	CSVELLGHTEAFF	TGCAGCGTTGAATTGCTCGGGCACACTGAAGCTTTCTTT